Following are 13 T cell receptor beta chains from one sample sequenced in a study of blood T cell repertoires in COVID-19. Measured with immunoSEQ multiplex PCR; TCRdb has only the in-frame clones, and not every one. This sample carries approximately 120,000 clones, around 89% of them seen once, and the ten largest clones take about 18%. Sequenced input: peripheral blood. Every receptor here comes from a human donor with acute or convalescent COVID-19. The donor label of this sample is uncertain.

The chain carries TRBV9 and TRBJ1-2, with TRBD1 matching over 7 bases. CDR1 is SGDLS and CDR2 is YYNGEE in the germline V gene. After removal of 0 bases from V and 4 bases from J, the junction contained 3 bases not matched to a gene. The CDR3 has 14 residues. CDR3 in amino acids: CASSVVAGGYGYTF. In DNA form, the CDR3 reads TGTGCCAGCAGCGTAGTAGCAGGGGGCTATGGCTACACCTTC.

J is TRBJ1-5 and V is TRBV28; D ambiguous. CDR3 length: 15 amino acids. CDR1 MDHEN and CDR2 SYDVKM come from the germline V gene. The V end was cut by 7 bases, the J end by 6 bases, with 19 bases between. The CDR3 coding sequence is TGTGCCAGCATACCTACGTCGGGGAGCGGTCAGCCCCAGCATTTT. Its translation: CASIPTSGSGQPQHF.

This clone is a singleton in its sample. The rearrangement links TRBV19 to TRBJ2-5; D gene ambiguous. Germline CDR1 reads LNHDA; CDR2 reads SQIVND (reference sequence). The CDR3 is 16 amino acids. V was clipped by 2 bases and J by 2 bases, with 15 bases between them. The CDR3 DNA is TGTGCCAGTAGTATAACCCTTTGGAGAACTCAAGAGACCCAGTACTTC. This codes for CASSITLWRTQETQYF.

The V gene is TRBV6-6, the J gene TRBJ1-1; 7 nucleotides agree with TRBD1. The V gene's germline CDR1 is MNHNY and CDR2 SVGAGI (reference sequence). CDR3 size: 13 residues. V was clipped by 6 bases and J by 2 bases; unmatched bases: 3. CDR3 bases: TGTGCCAGCAGCGACAGGGTTAACACTGAAGCTTTCTTT. Its protein product is CASSDRVNTEAFF.

The rearrangement joins TRBV27 to TRBJ1-2, with D perhaps matching TRBD1 (6 bases). This CDR3 is built from 14 residues. The germline gives CDR1 MNHEY, CDR2 SMNVEV (reference sequence). The V and J ends lost 7 bases and 3 bases respectively, with 15 bases between them. The CDR3 reads CASNSAQGDYGYTF. The DNA of the CDR3 is TGTGCCAGCAATTCCGCACAGGGTGACTATGGCTACACCTTC.

V is TRBV27 and J is TRBJ1-3; 9 bases are a match to TRBD1. Germline lookup yields CDR1 MNHEY and CDR2 SMNVEV (reference sequence). Germline trimming cut 5 bases from V and 4 bases from J; bases unmatched to any gene: 6. There are 15 residues in the CDR3. CDR3 nucleotides: TGTGCCAGCAGTATCGACAGGGGGTCAGGAAACACCATATATTTT. Translated, it gives CASSIDRGSGNTIYF.

The CDR3 DNA follows: TGTGCCAGCAGTTACGAATTGGGACACCTTAATGGATGGCTGGATCAGCCCCAGCATTTT. Its translation is CASSYELGHLNGWLDQPQHF. The rearrangement links TRBV6-2 or TRBV6-3 to TRBJ1-5; maybe TRBD1 (6 bases). CDR3 length: 20 amino acids. V shed 2 bases and J shed 5 bases, with 28 bases lying between them. Germline CDR1 reads MNHEY; CDR2 reads SVGEGT.

This clone was recorded only once. The chain combines TRBV5-1 with TRBJ2-5; weak D call: TRBD1 (5 bases). V was shortened by 3 bases and J by 0 bases, with 9 bases between the two germline ends. Germline lookup yields CDR1 SGHRS and CDR2 YFSETQ. The CDR3 is 14 residues long. This CDR3 is CASSSSGYQETQYF. DNA for the CDR3: TGCGCCAGCAGCTCATCAGGGTACCAAGAGACCCAGTACTTC. The variable domain in full, with the rest retrieved from reference TRBV5-1 and TRBJ2-5, is KAGVTQTPRYLIKTRGQQVTLSCSPISGHRSVSWYQQTPGQGLQFLFEYFSETQRNKGNFPGRFSGRQFSNSRSEMNVSTLELGDSALYLCASSSSGYQETQYFGPGTRLLVL.

The V and J genes are TRBV3-1 (or the pseudogene TRBV3-2) and TRBJ1-2, with TRBD1 as a possible D gene (6 bases). Germline-derived CDR1 and CDR2 are LGHDT and YNNKEL (reference sequence). Trimming left V 0 bases short and J 5 bases short, with 16 bases between. This CDR3 comprises 16 residues. The CDR3 coding sequence is TGTGCCAGCAGCCAAGATTTAACAGGGAGGGAATATGGCTACACCTTC. Translating gives CASSQDLTGREYGYTF.

The chain carries TRBV10-3 and TRBJ1-1; 8 positions agree with TRBD1. The CDR3 extends over 13 amino acids. The germline CDR1 and CDR2 sequences are ENHRY and SYGVKD. Trimming at V came to 5 bases and at J to 1 base, leaving 0 bases not matched to a gene. CDR3: CAISTGGNTEAFF. Written as DNA, the CDR3 is TGTGCCATCAGTACAGGGGGGAACACTGAAGCTTTCTTT.

The chain employs TRBV29-1 and TRBJ2-1; D perhaps matches TRBD2 (6 bases). This CDR3 has 13 amino acids. Trimming shortened V by 4 bases and J by 2 bases, and 9 bases separated the two germline ends. CDR1 is SQVTM and CDR2 is ANQGSEA in the germline V gene. CDR3 protein: CSVAGGTYNEQFF. Written as DNA, the CDR3 is TGCAGCGTTGCAGGAGGGACCTACAATGAGCAGTTCTTC.

This chain links TRBV30 with TRBJ1-4; no reliable D call. Germline lookup yields CDR1 GTSNPN and CDR2 SVGIG (reference sequence). V lost 3 bases and J lost 1, with 9 bases in between. The CDR3 runs 14 residues. The CDR3 region is CAWRGAGTNEKLFF. In nucleotides, the CDR3 is TGTGCCTGGAGAGGTGCAGGAACTAATGAAAAACTGTTTTTT. Complete variable domain (other parts from reference TRBV30 and TRBJ1-4): SQTIHQWPATLVQPVGSPLSLECTVEGTSNPNLYWYRQAAGRGLQLLFYSVGIGQISSEVPQNLSASRPQDRQFILSSKKLLLSDSGFYLCAWRGAGTNEKLFFGSGTQLSVL.

The chain is built from TRBV13 and TRBJ2-7; no definite D call. The germline V gene encodes CDR1 PRHDT and CDR2 FYEKMQ (reference sequence). Trimming left V 2 bases short and J 5 bases short, with 10 bases between. The CDR3 spans 13 residues. The CDR3 region has the DNA TGTGCCAGCAGCTTATCCAGCGTCAACGAGCAGTACTTC. The encoded protein is CASSLSSVNEQYF.